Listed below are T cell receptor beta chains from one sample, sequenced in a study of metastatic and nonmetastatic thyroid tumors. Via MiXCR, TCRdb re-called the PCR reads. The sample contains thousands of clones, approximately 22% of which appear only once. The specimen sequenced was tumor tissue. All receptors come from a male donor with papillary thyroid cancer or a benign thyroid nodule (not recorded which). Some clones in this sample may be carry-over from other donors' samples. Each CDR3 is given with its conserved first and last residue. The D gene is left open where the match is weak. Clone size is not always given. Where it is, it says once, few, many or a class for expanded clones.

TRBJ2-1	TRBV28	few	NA	CASSLGLTIRNEQFF	TGTGCCAGCAGTTTAGGACTTACTATTCGCAATGAGCAGTTCTTC
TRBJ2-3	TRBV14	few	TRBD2	CASSQSSLGDYFSTDTQYF	TGTGCCAGCAGCCAATCCTCCTTAGGGGACTACTTTAGCACAGATACGCAGTATTTT
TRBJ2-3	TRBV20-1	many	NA	CSAQDGHTRTDTQYF	TGCAGTGCTCAAGACGGTCATACTCGCACAGATACGCAGTATTTT
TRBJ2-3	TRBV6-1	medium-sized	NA	CASSRYDTQYF	TGTGCCAGCAGTCGATACGATACGCAGTATTTT
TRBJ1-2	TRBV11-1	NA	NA	CASSHIGQSLLRGYTF	TGTGCCAGCAGCCACATCGGACAGAGCTTATTGCGGGGCTACACCTTC
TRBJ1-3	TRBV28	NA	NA	CASRTGRRGNTIYF	TGTGCCAGCAGGACTGGACGGCGGGGAAACACCATATATTTT
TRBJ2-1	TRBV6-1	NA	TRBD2	CASIISGSSYNEQFF	TGTGCCAGCATCATTAGCGGGAGCTCCTACAATGAGCAGTTCTTC
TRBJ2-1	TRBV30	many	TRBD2	CAWSVGRDEQFF	TGTGCCTGGAGTGTAGGGAGGGATGAGCAGTTCTTC
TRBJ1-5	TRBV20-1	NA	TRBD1	CSARDPQGQTYSNQPQHF	TGCAGTGCTAGAGATCCCCAGGGACAGACCTATAGCAATCAGCCCCAGCATTTT
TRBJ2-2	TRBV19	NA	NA	CASSIGAYTGELFF	TGTGCCAGTAGTATAGGAGCCTACACCGGGGAGCTGTTTTTT
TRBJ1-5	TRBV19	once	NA	CASSSGQGRSNQPQHF	TGTGCCAGTTCCTCCGGGCAGGGGAGAAGCAATCAGCCCCAGCATTTT
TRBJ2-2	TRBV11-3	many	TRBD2	CASSTSSGWTGELFF	TGTGCCAGCAGCACGTCTAGCGGTTGGACCGGGGAGCTGTTTTTT
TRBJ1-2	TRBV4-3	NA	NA	CASSQIGGNGYTF	TGCGCCAGCAGCCAGATTGGGGGCAATGGCTACACCTTC
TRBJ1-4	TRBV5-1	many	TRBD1	CASSPGTATNEKLFF	TGCGCCAGCAGCCCTGGGACAGCAACTAATGAAAAACTGTTTTTT
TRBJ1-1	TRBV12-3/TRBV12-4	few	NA	CASTVMNTEAFF	TGTGCCAGCACCGTTATGAACACTGAAGCTTTCTTT
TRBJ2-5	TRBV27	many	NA	CASRFQGQETQYF	TGTGCCAGCAGGTTTCAGGGACAAGAGACCCAGTACTTC
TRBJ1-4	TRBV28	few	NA	CASSWGGAQEKLFF	TGTGCCAGCAGTTGGGGGGGGGCTCAAGAAAAACTGTTTTTT
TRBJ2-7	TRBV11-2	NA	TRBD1	CASSPGTADYEQYF	TGTGCCAGCAGCCCGGGGACAGCTGACTACGAGCAGTACTTC
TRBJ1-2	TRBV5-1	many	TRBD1	CASSPGTGLRGYTF	TGCGCCAGCAGCCCCGGGACAGGGCTTCGAGGCTACACCTTC
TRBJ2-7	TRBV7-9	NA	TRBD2	CASSPGLGGTYEQYF	TGTGCCAGCAGCCCAGGGTTGGGGGGGACCTACGAGCAGTACTTC
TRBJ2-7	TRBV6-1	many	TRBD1	CASSRDRNTYEQYF	TGTGCCAGCTCAAGGGACAGGAATACCTACGAGCAGTACTTC
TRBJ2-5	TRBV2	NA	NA	CASGATFGTQYF	TGTGCCAGTGGCGCTACGTTTGGGACCCAGTACTTC